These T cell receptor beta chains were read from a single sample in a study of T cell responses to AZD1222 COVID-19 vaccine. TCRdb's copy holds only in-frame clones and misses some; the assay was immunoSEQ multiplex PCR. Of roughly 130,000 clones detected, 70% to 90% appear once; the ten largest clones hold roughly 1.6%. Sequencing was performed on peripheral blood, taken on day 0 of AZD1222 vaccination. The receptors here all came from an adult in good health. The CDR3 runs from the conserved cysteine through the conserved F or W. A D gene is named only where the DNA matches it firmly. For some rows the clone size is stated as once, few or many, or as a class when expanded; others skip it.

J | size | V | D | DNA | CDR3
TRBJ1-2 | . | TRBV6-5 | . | TGTGCCAGCAGTTACTCGTGGGCAGGGCTTGGCTACACCTTC | CASSYSWAGLGYTF
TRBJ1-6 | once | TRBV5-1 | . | TGCGCCAGCATGAGGGCAGGGGATAATTCACCCCTCCACTTT | CASMRAGDNSPLHF
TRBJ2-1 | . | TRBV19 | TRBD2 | TGTGCCAGTAGTAAAGGCCCTAGCGGGACGTCCTACAATGAGCAGTTCTTC | CASSKGPSGTSYNEQFF
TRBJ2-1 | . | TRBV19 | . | TGTGCCAGCAGGGAGTTTGGCTCCTACAATGAGCAGTTCTTC | CASREFGSYNEQFF
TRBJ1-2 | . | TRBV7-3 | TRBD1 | TGTGCCAGCAGCCTGTTACAGGGGGCGGCTGGCTACACCTTC | CASSLLQGAAGYTF
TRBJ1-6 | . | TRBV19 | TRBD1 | TGTGCCAGTAGTCCCCAGGGGGGGTATAATTCACCCCTCCACTTT | CASSPQGGYNSPLHF
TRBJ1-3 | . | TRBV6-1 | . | TGTGCCAGCAGTGAAGTTCGAGGTTCCTCTGGAAACACCATATATTTT | CASSEVRGSSGNTIYF
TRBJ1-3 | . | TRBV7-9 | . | TGTGCCGCAGCCACCCACGGGGCCTCTGGAAACACCATATATTTT | CAAATHGASGNTIYF
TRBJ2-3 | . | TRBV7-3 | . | TGTGCCAGCAGCTTTGGAATCACAGATACGCAGTATTTT | CASSFGITDTQYF
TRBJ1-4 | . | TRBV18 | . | TGTGCCAGCTCACCGGGGGGCGGTAATGAAAAACTGTTTTTT | CASSPGGGNEKLFF
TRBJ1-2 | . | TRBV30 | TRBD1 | TGTGCCTGGAGTGTACAGGGGTATTATGGCTACACCTTC | CAWSVQGYYGYTF
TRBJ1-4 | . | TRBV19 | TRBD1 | TGTGCCAGTAGAAGGGACAGAACGGCAACTAATGAAAAACTGTTTTTT | CASRRDRTATNEKLFF
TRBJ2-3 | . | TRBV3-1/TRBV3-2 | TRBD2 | TGTGCCAGCAGCCCTCGACTAGCGGCCACAGATACGCAGTATTTT | CASSPRLAATDTQYF
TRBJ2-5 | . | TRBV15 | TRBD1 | TGTGCCACCACCAAAGACAGGGGCCGGGAGACCCAGTACTTC | CATTKDRGRETQYF
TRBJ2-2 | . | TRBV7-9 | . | TGTGCCAGCAGCATACCGGGACGGACGAACACCGGGGAGCTGTTTTTT | CASSIPGRTNTGELFF
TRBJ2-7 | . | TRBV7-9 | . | TGTGCCAGCAGCTCCCGGACGGACGGTACGAGGGAGCAGTACTTC | CASSSRTDGTREQYF
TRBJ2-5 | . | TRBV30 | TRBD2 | TGTGCCTGGAGTCGGACTAGCGGGAGGGCGAGTGAGACCCAGTACTTC | CAWSRTSGRASETQYF
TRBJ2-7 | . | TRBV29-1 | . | TGCAGCGTTGATATGGGAGGAGGCGAGCAGTACTTC | CSVDMGGGEQYF
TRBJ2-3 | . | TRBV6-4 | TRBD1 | TGTGCCAGCAGTGCCCGGGACAGAGACACAGATACGCAGTATTTT | CASSARDRDTDTQYF
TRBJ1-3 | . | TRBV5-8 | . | TGTGCCAGCAGCTTATACAGGGCTGGAAACACCATATATTTT | CASSLYRAGNTIYF
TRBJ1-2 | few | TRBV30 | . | TGTGCCTGGAGTCAACGGGGAAACTATGGCTACACCTTC | CAWSQRGNYGYTF
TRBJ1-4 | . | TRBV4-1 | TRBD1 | TGCGCCAGCAGCCAAGCCCCAGACAGGGATGAAAAACTGTTTTTT | CASSQAPDRDEKLFF
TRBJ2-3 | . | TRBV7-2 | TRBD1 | TGTGCCAGCAGCTTCGGGACAGCCGATACGCAGTATTTT | CASSFGTADTQYF
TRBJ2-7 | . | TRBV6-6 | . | TGTGCCAGCAGTTGGCGGGGAGGGGGATCCTACGAGCAGTACTTC | CASSWRGGGSYEQYF
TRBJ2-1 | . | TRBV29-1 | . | TGCAGCGTTGGCGGGGGCGGTGAGCAGTTCTTC | CSVGGGGEQFF
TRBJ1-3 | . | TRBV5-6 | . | TGTGCCAGCACTTTACAGGACGAGAACACCATATATTTT | CASTLQDENTIYF
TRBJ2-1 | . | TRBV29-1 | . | TGCAGCGTTGATTTCGGGGCTTCCCCATACAATGAGCAGTTCTTC | CSVDFGASPYNEQFF
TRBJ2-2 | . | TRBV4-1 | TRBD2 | TGCGCCAGCAGCCACGGGGGGTGGGAGCTGTTTTTT | CASSHGGWELFF
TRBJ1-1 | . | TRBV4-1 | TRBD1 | TGCGCCAGCAGCCCTTCCCAGGGGGCCCACACTGAAGCTTTCTTT | CASSPSQGAHTEAFF
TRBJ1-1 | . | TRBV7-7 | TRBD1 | TGTGCCAGCAGTTCACTTATGAACAGGGGGCCTTCGAACACTGAAGCTTTCTTT | CASSSLMNRGPSNTEAFF
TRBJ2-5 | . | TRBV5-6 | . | TGTGCCAGCAGCCTTCAAGAGACCCAGTACTTC | CASSLQETQYF
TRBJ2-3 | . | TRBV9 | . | TGTGCCAGCAGCGTAGAAGGGTGGGGTGCAGATACGCAGTATTTT | CASSVEGWGADTQYF
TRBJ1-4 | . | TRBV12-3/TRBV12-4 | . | TGTGCCAGCAGTGTACAGGGTGGAAAACTGTTTTTT | CASSVQGGKLFF
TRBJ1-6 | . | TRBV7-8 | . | TGTGCCAGCAGCTTTGGGTCAACAACAGGGAGTTCACCCCTCCACTTT | CASSFGSTTGSSPLHF
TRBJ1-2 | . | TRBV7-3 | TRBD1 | TGTGCCAGCAGCCCATCTATGTCGACAGGGGATTATGGCTACACCTTC | CASSPSMSTGDYGYTF
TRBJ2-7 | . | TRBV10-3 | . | TGTGCCATCAGCGACGATAGCTCCTACGAGCAGTACTTC | CAISDDSSYEQYF
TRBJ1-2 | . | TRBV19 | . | TGTGCCAGTACTGGTTCTGTCAGAGACTATGGCTACACCTTC | CASTGSVRDYGYTF
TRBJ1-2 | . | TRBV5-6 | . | TGTGCCAGCAGCCCCATTGGGGGCGTTGGGGGCTACACCTTC | CASSPIGGVGGYTF
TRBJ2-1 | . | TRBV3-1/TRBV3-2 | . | TGTGCCAGCAACCTCCCCAATGAGCAGTTCTTC | CASNLPNEQFF